One sample yielded the 20 T cell receptor beta chains listed below, sequenced in a study of cytomegalovirus exposure and HLA in healthy donors. The PCR made use of 60 Vbeta and 13 Jbeta primers. Clones were read by immunoSEQ multiplex PCR, and TCRdb kept only the in-frame ones, dropping some. The sample has more than 95,000 clones; about 80% are singletons. Specimen: PBMCs. The receptor source for this set is a man aged 35 to 55 in good health and CMV-seropositive.

This clone was picked up a small number of times. The rearrangement uses TRBV6-6 and TRBJ2-3; D is uncertain. The germline gives CDR1 MNHNY, CDR2 SVGAGI (reference sequence). The ends were cut back, 0 bases at V and 0 bases at J, with 7 bases in the middle. There are 15 residues in the CDR3. The CDR3 reads CASSYSEASTDTQYF. Written as DNA, the CDR3 is TGTGCCAGCAGTTACTCTGAGGCTAGCACAGATACGCAGTATTTT.

V and J are TRBV29-1 and TRBJ2-2; no firm D call. This CDR3 has 10 residues. Looked up from germline, CDR1 is SQVTM and CDR2 is ANQGSEA. Between the trimmed V and J ends, which lost 4 bases and 6 bases, there was a span of 3 bases. The CDR3 region is CSVAAGELFF. The DNA for the CDR3 is TGCAGCGTTGCCGCCGGGGAGCTGTTTTTT.

V and J are TRBV11-2 and TRBJ2-1; 10 positions agree with TRBD2. Germline trimming cut 5 bases from V and 7 bases from J; bases unmatched to any gene: 8. The CDR3 totals 15 residues. Germline V lookup: CDR1 SGHAT, CDR2 FQNNGV. The CDR3 DNA sequence: TGTGCCAGCAGCCCCGGACTAGCGGCATGGAATGAGCAGTTCTTC. Translation: CASSPGLAAWNEQFF.

The J gene is TRBJ2-7, the V gene TRBV5-1; 11 nucleotides match TRBD2. CDR3 length: 16 amino acids. V was clipped by 0 bases and J by 7 bases; unmatched bases: 9. Germline values: CDR1 SGHRS, CDR2 YFSETQ. In DNA form, the CDR3 reads TGCGCCAGCAGCTTGGAATTAGCGGGAGGGTCGGGGGAGCAGTACTTC. Amino acids: CASSLELAGGSGEQYF.

V is TRBV5-1 and J is TRBJ2-5; 11 bases are shared with TRBD1. The J call may be faulty, since TRBJ2-7 better matches the DNA end. CDR3 size: 16 residues. Germline-derived CDR1 and CDR2 are SGHRS and YFSETQ. CDR3 nucleotides: TGCGCCAGCAGGCCCCAAGGGACAGGGGGAAGGTACGAGCAGTACTTC. Translation gives CASRPQGTGGRYEQYF.

The genes are TRBV19 and TRBJ1-5; possible D gene TRBD1, 5 bases. The CDR3 length is 13 residues. Germline V gene lookup returns CDR1 LNHDA and CDR2 SQIVND (reference sequence). V lost 5 bases, J lost 5 bases, and 10 bases lay in between. The CDR3 DNA follows: TGTGCCAGTAGTCCGCAGGGTCATCAGCCCCAGCATTTT. Translating it yields CASSPQGHQPQHF.

This chain uses TRBV2 with TRBJ1-4; D gene unclear. Per germline, CDR1 SNHLY and CDR2 FYNNEI. This CDR3 is built from 14 residues. The V gene lost 6 bases and the J gene lost 0 bases, with 8 bases spanning the gap. CDR3 sequence (DNA): TGTGCCAGCAGGAACAGTGCAACTAATGAAAAACTGTTTTTT. This codes for CASRNSATNEKLFF.

This clone was seen a handful of times. The chain carries TRBV7-2 and TRBJ1-4; 9 bases are a match to TRBD1. Looked up from germline, CDR1 is SGHTA and CDR2 is FQGNSA. This CDR3 is built from 13 residues. With V trimmed by 6 bases and J by 6 bases, 2 bases remained unmatched. In DNA form, the CDR3 reads TGTGCCAGCAGGCGGGACAGGGATGAAAAACTGTTTTTT. It codes for CASRRDRDEKLFF.

This clone appeared a single time. J is TRBJ2-6 and V is TRBV19; D is perhaps TRBD1 (6 bases). Trimming took off 4 bases at V and 3 bases at J, with 7 bases between the two ends. Germline CDR1 reads LNHDA; CDR2 reads SQIVND (reference sequence). The CDR3 length is 14 residues. In DNA, the CDR3 is TGTGCCAGTAGTACAGGGGATGGGGCCAACGTCCTGACTTTC. This codes for CASSTGDGANVLTF.

The chain uses TRBV29-1 and TRBJ2-5, with 10 bases lining up with TRBD1. Germline V gene sequence: CDR1 SQVTM, CDR2 ANQGSEA. The CDR3 runs to 16 residues. With V trimmed by 7 bases and J by 4 bases, 15 bases remained unmatched. Written as DNA, the CDR3 is TGCAGCGCTCTCGACTTGAAGACAGGGGGCCGAGAGACCCAGTACTTC. Protein: CSALDLKTGGRETQYF.

This clone was found once. The rearrangement uses TRBV27 and TRBJ2-1; D may be TRBD2 (5 bases). The ends were cut back, 5 bases at V and 0 bases at J, with 14 bases in the middle. The length of the CDR3 is 16 residues. Germline CDR1 MNHEY, CDR2 SMNVEV (reference sequence). CDR3 bases: TGTGCCAGCAGTCTTACTCGGGGTTACTCCTACAATGAGCAGTTCTTC. This translates into CASSLTRGYSYNEQFF.

This sequence joins TRBV4-1 and TRBJ2-1; weak D call: TRBD2 (7 bases). The CDR3 spans 14 residues. The V and J ends lost 7 bases and 4 bases respectively, with 14 bases between them. CDR1 is MGHRA and CDR2 is YSYEKL in the germline V gene. The CDR3 reads CASKGEGRYNEQFF. The CDR3, as DNA: TGCGCCAGCAAGGGGGAGGGCCGATACAATGAGCAGTTCTTC.

This clone has only one observation. The rearrangement links TRBV10-1 to TRBJ2-1, with 10 nucleotides matching TRBD2. The junction had 6 bases not matched to a gene; V was cut back by 4 bases and J by 12 bases. Germline values: CDR1 WNHNN, CDR2 SYGVQD (reference sequence). The CDR3 is 13 residues long. For the CDR3, the DNA is TGCGCCAGCAGTGGAATAGCGGGAGGTGGGCAGTTCTTC. Translation: CASSGIAGGGQFF.

For this clone: The identical CDR3 is also encoded by other nucleotide sequences in the sample. The rearrangement uses TRBV18 and TRBJ1-2, with D maybe TRBD1 (5 bases). The V end lost 6 bases, the J end lost 5 bases, and 13 bases lay between the germline ends. CDR1 is KGHSH, CDR2 LQKENI, per germline. The CDR3 contains 13 residues. The CDR3 DNA reads as TGTGCCAGCTCCCCCGGGGCGGGGTATGGCTACACCTTC. It codes for CASSPGAGYGYTF.

V usage is TRBV4-2 and J usage is TRBJ2-1, with 10 bases matching TRBD2. The CDR3 runs to 16 residues. The trim removed 0 bases at V and 7 bases at J, leaving 6 bases unmatched. CDR1 is LGHNA, CDR2 YNFKEQ, per germline. CDR3 DNA sequence: TGTGCCAGCAGCCAAGACCTTAGCGGGAGGAGAAATGAGCAGTTCTTC. This codes for CASSQDLSGRRNEQFF.

In DNA form, the CDR3 reads TGTGCCAGCAGCTTAGATCAGGAGGCGTTGGGGAATTCACCCCTCCACTTT. The encoded protein is CASSLDQEALGNSPLHF. The rearrangement uses TRBV11-2 and TRBJ1-6, with D hard to call. The CDR3 consists of 17 residues. The V end was cut by 0 bases, the J end by 7 bases, with 16 bases between. Looked up from germline, CDR1 is SGHAT and CDR2 is FQNNGV. Full variable domain (remainder filled in from reference TRBV11-2 and TRBJ1-6): EAGVAQSPRYKIIEKRQSVAFWCNPISGHATLYWYQQILGQGPKLLIQFQNNGVVDDSQLPKDRFSAERLKGVDSTLKIQPAKLEDSAVYLCASSLDQEALGNSPLHFGNGTRLTVT.

V and J are TRBV7-9 and TRBJ2-7, with D perhaps matching TRBD1 (6 bases). V shed 5 bases and J shed 4 bases, with 12 bases lying between them. This CDR3 is 13 amino acids long. Germline CDR1 and CDR2: SEHNR and FQNEAQ (reference sequence). CDR3 bases: TGTGCCAGCAGCCGACCGGGGACATACGAGCAGTACTTC. This translates into CASSRPGTYEQYF.

The chain employs TRBV10-3 and TRBJ2-5, with D possibly TRBD1 on 6 matching bases. V gave up 1 base and J gave up 5 bases, with 8 bases separating them. Germline V gene data show CDR1 as ENHRY and CDR2 as SYGVKD. The CDR3 runs 13 residues. In DNA form, the CDR3 reads TGTGCCATCAGTGAGTTTCAGGGGGAGACCCAGTACTTC. Protein: CAISEFQGETQYF.

V usage is TRBV4-3 and J usage is TRBJ1-6, with 8 bases identical to TRBD1. CDR3 size: 16 residues. Germline CDR1 reads LGHNA; CDR2 reads YSLEER. Unmatched junction bases numbered 5, after V lost 3 bases and J lost 4 bases. This CDR3 reads CASSQEGQVYNSPLHF. As DNA, the CDR3 is TGCGCCAGCAGCCAGGAGGGACAGGTGTATAATTCACCCCTCCACTTT.

Only a few counts were recorded for this clone. V is TRBV7-6 and J is TRBJ2-1; D uncertain. Germline loops: CDR1 SGHVS, CDR2 FNYEAQ. CDR3 length equals 15 residues. V was cut by 2 bases and J by 7 bases, with 15 bases left in between. The CDR3 loop is CASSLLPRAWNEQFF. The CDR3 bases are TGTGCCAGCAGCTTATTACCTCGTGCGTGGAATGAGCAGTTCTTC.